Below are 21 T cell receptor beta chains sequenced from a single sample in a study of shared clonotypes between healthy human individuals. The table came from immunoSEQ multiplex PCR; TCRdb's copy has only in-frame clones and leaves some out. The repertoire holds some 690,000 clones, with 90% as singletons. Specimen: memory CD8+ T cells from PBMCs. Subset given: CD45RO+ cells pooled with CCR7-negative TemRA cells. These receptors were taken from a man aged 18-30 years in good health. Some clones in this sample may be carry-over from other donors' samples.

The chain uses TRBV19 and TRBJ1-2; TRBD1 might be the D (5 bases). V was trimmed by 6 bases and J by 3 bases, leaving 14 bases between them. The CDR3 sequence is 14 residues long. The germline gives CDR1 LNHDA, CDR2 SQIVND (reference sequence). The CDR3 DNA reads TGTGCCAGTAGACTGTCGGGGGGAGACTATGGCTACACCTTC. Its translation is CASRLSGGDYGYTF.

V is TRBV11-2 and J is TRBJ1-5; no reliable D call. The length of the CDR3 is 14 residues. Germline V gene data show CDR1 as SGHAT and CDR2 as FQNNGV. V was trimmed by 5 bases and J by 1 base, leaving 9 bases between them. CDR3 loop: CASSPPGSNQPQHF. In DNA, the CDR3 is TGTGCCAGCAGCCCACCTGGGAGCAATCAGCCCCAGCATTTT.

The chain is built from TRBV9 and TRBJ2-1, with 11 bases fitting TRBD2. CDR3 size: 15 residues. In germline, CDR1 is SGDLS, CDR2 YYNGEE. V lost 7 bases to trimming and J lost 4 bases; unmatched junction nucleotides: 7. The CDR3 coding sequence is TGTGCCAGCGGACCTAGCGGGAGGACGTACAATGAGCAGTTCTTC. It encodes CASGPSGRTYNEQFF.

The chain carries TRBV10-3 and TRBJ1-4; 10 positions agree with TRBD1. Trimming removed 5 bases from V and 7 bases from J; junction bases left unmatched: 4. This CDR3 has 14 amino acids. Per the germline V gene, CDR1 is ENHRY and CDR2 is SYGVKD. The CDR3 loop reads CAISQDRGTEKLFF. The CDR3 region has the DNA TGTGCCATCAGTCAGGACAGGGGGACTGAAAAACTGTTTTTT.

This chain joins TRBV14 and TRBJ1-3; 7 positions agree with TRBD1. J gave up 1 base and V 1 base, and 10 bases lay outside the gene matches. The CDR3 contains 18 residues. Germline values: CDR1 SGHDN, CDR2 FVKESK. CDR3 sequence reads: CASSQARGLADSGNTIYF. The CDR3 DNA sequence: TGTGCCAGCAGCCAAGCGAGGGGGCTAGCTGATTCTGGAAACACCATATATTTT.

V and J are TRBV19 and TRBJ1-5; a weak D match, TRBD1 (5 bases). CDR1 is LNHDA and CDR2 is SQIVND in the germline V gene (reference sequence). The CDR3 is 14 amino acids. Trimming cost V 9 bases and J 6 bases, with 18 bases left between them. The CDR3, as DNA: TGTGCCAGCCGCAGGAGGGGACGGGGTCAGCCCCAGCATTTT. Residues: CASRRRGRGQPQHF.

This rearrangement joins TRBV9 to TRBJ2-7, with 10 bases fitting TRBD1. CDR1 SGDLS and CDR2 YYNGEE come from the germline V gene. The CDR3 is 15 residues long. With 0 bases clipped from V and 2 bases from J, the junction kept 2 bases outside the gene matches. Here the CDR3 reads CASSVGGQGTYEQYF. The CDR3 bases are TGTGCCAGCAGCGTAGGGGGACAGGGGACCTACGAGCAGTACTTC.

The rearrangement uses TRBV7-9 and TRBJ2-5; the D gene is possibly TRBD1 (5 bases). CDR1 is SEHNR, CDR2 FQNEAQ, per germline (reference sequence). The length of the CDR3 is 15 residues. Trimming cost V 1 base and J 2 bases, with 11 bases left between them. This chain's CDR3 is CASSLEDRTQETQYF. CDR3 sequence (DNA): TGTGCCAGCAGCTTAGAAGACAGAACGCAAGAGACCCAGTACTTC.

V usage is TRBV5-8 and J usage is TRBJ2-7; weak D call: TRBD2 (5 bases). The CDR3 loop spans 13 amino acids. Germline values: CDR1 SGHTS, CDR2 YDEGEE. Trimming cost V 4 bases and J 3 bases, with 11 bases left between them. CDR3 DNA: TGTGCCAGCAGCAAATCCGGGATCTACGAGCAGTACTTC. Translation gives CASSKSGIYEQYF.

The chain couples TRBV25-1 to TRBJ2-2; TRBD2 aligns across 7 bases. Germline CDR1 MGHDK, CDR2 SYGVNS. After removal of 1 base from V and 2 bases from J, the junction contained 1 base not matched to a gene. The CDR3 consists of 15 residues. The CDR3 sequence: CASSEWGGNTGELFF. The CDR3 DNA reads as TGTGCCAGCAGTGAATGGGGGGGAAACACCGGGGAGCTGTTTTTT.

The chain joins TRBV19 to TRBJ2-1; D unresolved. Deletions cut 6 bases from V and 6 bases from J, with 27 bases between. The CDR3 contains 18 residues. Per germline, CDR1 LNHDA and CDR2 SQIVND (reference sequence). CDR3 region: CASSPLGPRAVRSNEQFF. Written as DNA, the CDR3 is TGTGCCAGTAGCCCCCTCGGACCTCGGGCGGTCAGGTCCAATGAGCAGTTCTTC.

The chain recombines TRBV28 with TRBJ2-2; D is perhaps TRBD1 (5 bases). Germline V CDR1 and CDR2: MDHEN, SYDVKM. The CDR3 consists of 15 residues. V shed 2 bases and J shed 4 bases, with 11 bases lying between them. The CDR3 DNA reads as TGTGCCAGCAGTTTAATAACAGGCCGCACCGGGGAGCTGTTTTTT. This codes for CASSLITGRTGELFF.

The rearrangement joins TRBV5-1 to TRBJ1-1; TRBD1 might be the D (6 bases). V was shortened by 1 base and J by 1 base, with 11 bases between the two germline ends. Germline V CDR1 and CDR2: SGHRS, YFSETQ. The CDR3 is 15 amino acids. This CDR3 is CASSLWGASNTEAFF. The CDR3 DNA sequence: TGCGCCAGCAGCTTGTGGGGGGCATCGAACACTGAAGCTTTCTTT.

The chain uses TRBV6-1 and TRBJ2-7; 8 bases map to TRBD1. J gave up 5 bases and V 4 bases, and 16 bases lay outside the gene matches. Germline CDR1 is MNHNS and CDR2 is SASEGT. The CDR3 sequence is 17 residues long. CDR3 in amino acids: CASSGEIHTPGQDEQYF. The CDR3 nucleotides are TGTGCCAGCAGTGGAGAAATCCACACCCCGGGACAGGACGAGCAGTACTTC.

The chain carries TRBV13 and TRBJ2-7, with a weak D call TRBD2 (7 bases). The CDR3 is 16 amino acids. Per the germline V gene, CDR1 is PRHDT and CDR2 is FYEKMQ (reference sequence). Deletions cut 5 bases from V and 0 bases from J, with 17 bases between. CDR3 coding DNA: TGTGCCAGCAGCCCCGGGGGGCGGGAGCGCTCCTACGAGCAGTACTTC. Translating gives CASSPGGRERSYEQYF.

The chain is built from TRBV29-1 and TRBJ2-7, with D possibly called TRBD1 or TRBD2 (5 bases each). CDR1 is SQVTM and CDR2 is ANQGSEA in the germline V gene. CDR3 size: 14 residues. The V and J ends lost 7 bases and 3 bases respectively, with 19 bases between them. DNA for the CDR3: TGCAGCGCCCGGGGTGGAAACAGGAACTACGAGCAGTACTTC. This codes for CSARGGNRNYEQYF.

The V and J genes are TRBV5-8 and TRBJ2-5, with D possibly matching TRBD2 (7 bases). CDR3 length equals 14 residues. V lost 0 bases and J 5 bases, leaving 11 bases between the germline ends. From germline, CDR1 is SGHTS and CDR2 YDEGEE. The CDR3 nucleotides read TGTGCCAGCAGCTTGGAGGGGGAGGGGGAGACCCAGTACTTC. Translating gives CASSLEGEGETQYF.

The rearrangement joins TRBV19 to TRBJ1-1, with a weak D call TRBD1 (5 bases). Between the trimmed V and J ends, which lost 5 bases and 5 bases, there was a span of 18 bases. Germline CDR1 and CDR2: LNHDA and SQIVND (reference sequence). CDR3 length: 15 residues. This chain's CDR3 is CASSLAPGTRTEAFF. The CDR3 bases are TGTGCCAGTAGTCTAGCGCCGGGGACGAGGACTGAAGCTTTCTTT.

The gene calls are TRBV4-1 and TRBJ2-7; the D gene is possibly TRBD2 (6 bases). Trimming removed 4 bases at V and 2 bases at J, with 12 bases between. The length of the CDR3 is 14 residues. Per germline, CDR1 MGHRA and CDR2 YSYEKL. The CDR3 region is CASSLGLPAYEQYF. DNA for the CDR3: TGCGCCAGCAGCCTGGGACTCCCAGCCTACGAGCAGTACTTC.

The CDR3 sequence is CASSLGSAGELFF. CDR3 DNA sequence: TGTGCCAGCAGCCTGGGGTCGGCCGGGGAGCTGTTTTTT. This chain connects TRBV9 to TRBJ2-2; no clear D gene. The CDR3 has 13 residues. Germline-derived CDR1 and CDR2 are SGDLS and YYNGEE. Trimming stripped 4 bases from V and 6 bases from J, with 10 bases between.

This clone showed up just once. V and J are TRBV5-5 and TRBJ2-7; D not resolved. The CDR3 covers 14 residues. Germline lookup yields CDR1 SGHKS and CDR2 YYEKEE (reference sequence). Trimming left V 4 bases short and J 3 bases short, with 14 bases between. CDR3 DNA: TGTGCCAGCAGCCCGGACGGCTCAGTCTACGAGCAGTACTTC. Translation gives CASSPDGSVYEQYF.